Each of the 12 T cell receptor beta chains below was sequenced from the same sample in a study of T cells in women clearing cervical HPV infection. The assay was immunoSEQ multiplex PCR, and TCRdb's table has in-frame clones only and misses some. The sample shows 20,000 to 25,000 clones, and almost 10% sits with its ten largest clones. Sequenced: blood buffy coat. The origin of the receptors is a woman between 18 and 70 years old with a cervical HPV16 infection that either progressed to CIN3+ or cleared (not recorded which).

This clone is medium-sized by frequency. Germline is not matched at one junction end, which may reflect a read error. The read finishes 3 residues shy of the CDR3 end, and the germline J gene is used to complete it. The rearrangement links TRBV7-7 to TRBJ2-1, with a weak D call TRBD1 (6 bases). The CDR3 has 13 residues. Per germline, CDR1 SSHAT and CDR2 FNYEAQ (reference sequence). The CDR3 sequence is CASSPGQGNEQFF. The CDR3 bases that were read are TGTGCTAGCAGCCCAGGCCAGGGGAATGAG.

Worth noting for this clone: Read sequence stops 3 residues before the CDR3 end, and the germline J gene provides the missing end. V gene TRBV5-1 combines with J gene TRBJ2-7; D tentatively fits TRBD1 or TRBD2 (5 bases each). V was shortened by 2 bases and J by 5 bases, with 14 bases between the two germline ends. This CDR3 comprises 14 residues. Germline values: CDR1 SGHRS, CDR2 YFSETQ. CDR3 in amino acids: CASSFEGSTNEQYF. The CDR3 bases that were read are TGCGCCAGCAGCTTTGAGGGGTCGACAAACGAG.

Concerning this clone: The sequence runs out 3 residues before the end of the CDR3; the remainder is reconstructed from the germline J gene. V usage is TRBV19 and J usage is TRBJ1-2, with D unclear. CDR3 length equals 14 residues. Germline V gives CDR1 LNHDA, CDR2 SQIVND (reference sequence). This CDR3 is CASRFDGDSYDYTF. The part of the CDR3 DNA that was read is TGTGCCAGTAGGTTCGACGGAGACTCCTACGAC.

A note on this clone: Read data end 3 residues before the CDR3 end; the end is taken from the germline J gene. The V call is TRBV14, the J call TRBJ2-7; tentative D call: TRBD2 (6 bases). This CDR3 has 15 amino acids. The germline V gene encodes CDR1 SGHDN and CDR2 FVKESK. Between the trimmed V and J ends, which lost 4 bases and 6 bases, there was a span of 19 bases. This chain's CDR3 is CASSRRDSGFSEQYF. CDR3 DNA (partial): TGTGCCAGCAGCCGCCGGGACTCCGGTTTCTCCGAG. The complete variable domain, with remaining parts taken from reference TRBV14 and TRBJ2-7, reads EAGVTQFPSHSVIEKGQTVTLRCDPISGHDNLYWYRRVMGKEIKFLLHFVKESKQDESGMPNNRFLAERTGGTYSTLKVQPAELEDSGVYFCASSRRDSGFSEQYFGPGTRLTVT.

Concerning this clone: Coverage ceases 3 residues before the CDR3 finishes, and the germline J gene fills in the end. V and J are TRBV18 and TRBJ1-1; TRBD1 matches 7 bases. CDR1 and CDR2 (germline): KGHSH, LQKENI. The CDR3 runs 16 residues. The part of the CDR3 DNA that was read is TGTGCCAGCTCACCACGGGAAACTGGGACAGCTATCGAA. Amino acid sequence: CASSPRETGTAIE. The full CDR3 protein is CASSPRETGTAIEAFF.

Points on this clone: Read coverage stops 3 residues before the CDR3 terminus; the germline J gene supplies the remainder. V is TRBV20-1 and J is TRBJ2-7; D is undetermined. Germline lookup yields CDR1 DFQATT and CDR2 SNEGSKA (reference sequence). Trimming took 1 base from V and 6 from J, leaving 22 bases between them. CDR3 length equals 16 residues. Partial CDR3 DNA: TGCAGTGCTAGAGCTAAGCCAACTAATCGGCCGGGCGAG. Protein product: CSARAKPTNRPGE. The complete CDR3 sequence is CSARAKPTNRPGEQYF.

About this clone itself: The CDR3 extends 3 residues past the end of the read, so its final part is completed from the germline J gene. The chain uses TRBV7-3 and TRBJ1-3; no reliable D call. V lost 1 base and J 3 bases, leaving 19 bases between the germline ends. CDR1 and CDR2 (germline): SGHTA, FQGTGA. This CDR3 is built from 18 residues. CDR3 DNA, as far as it was read: TGTGCCAGCAGCTTAAGGCCAGAGGGCGCATTTAGTGGAAACACC. Protein: CASSLRPEGAFSGNT. The CDR3, in full, reads CASSLRPEGAFSGNTIYF.

In the case of this clone: One end of the junction varies from germline; a read error may be responsible. CDR3 amino acids: CASSQTGQEAFF. The sequenced CDR3 bases are TGCGCCAGCAGCCAGACCGGACAGGAA. The chain couples TRBV4-2 to TRBJ1-1; maybe TRBD1 (6 bases). The DNA ends 3 residues before the CDR3 does, and the rest of the CDR3 is filled in from the germline J gene. This CDR3 has 12 residues. In germline, CDR1 is LGHNA, CDR2 YNFKEQ.

As to this clone: From the germline J gene comes the end of the CDR3, since the read stops 3 residues before it. This chain joins TRBV6-1 and TRBJ1-1, with TRBD1 as a possible D gene (6 bases). CDR1 is MNHNS and CDR2 is SASEGT in the germline V gene. Trimming removed 3 bases at V and 6 bases at J, with 14 bases between. This CDR3 has 14 amino acids. CDR3 DNA (partial): TGTGCCAGCAGTGACGACAGGTTTTACTCTGAA. Amino acids: CASSDDRFYSE. The full CDR3 sequence reads CASSDDRFYSEAFF.

Comment on this clone: The sequence runs out 3 residues before the end of the CDR3; the remainder is reconstructed from the germline J gene. The V call is TRBV19, the J call TRBJ2-3; D unclear. Trimming took off 9 bases at V and 4 bases at J, with 17 bases between the two ends. In germline, CDR1 is LNHDA, CDR2 SQIVND (reference sequence). The CDR3 is 14 amino acids. CDR3 DNA, as far as it was read: TGTGCCAGACCCCTAGTTAAATATGCAGATACG. Its protein is CARPLVKYADT. The complete CDR3 reads CARPLVKYADTQYF.

As concerns this clone: The CDR3 goes on 3 residues after the read ends, and that part is filled in from the germline J gene. V usage is TRBV2 and J usage is TRBJ2-7; 10 nucleotides align to TRBD2. CDR3 length: 19 amino acids. V was pared by 3 bases and J by 0 bases, with 14 bases of the junction left unmatched. Germline CDR1 reads SNHLY; CDR2 reads FYNNEI. CDR3 residues: CASSDGSLAGDPRSYEQYF. The sequenced CDR3 bases are TGTGCCAGCAGTGACGGTAGTCTAGCGGGAGATCCCCGCTCCTACGAG.

Comments on this clone: Sequencing ends 3 residues short of the CDR3 end; the germline J gene provides the rest. This chain joins TRBV6-2 or TRBV6-3 and TRBJ2-2; 9 nucleotides align to TRBD2. This CDR3 region has 17 residues. Trimming cost V 6 bases and J 1 base; bases outside gene matches: 9. Germline V gene lookup returns CDR1 MNHEY and CDR2 SVGEGT. The CDR3 here is CASSPVSGGWNTGELFF. The CDR3 bases that were read are TGTGCCAGCAGCCCCGTTAGCGGGGGATGGAACACCGGGGAG.